The T cell receptor beta chain under discussion was sequenced for a study of blood T cell repertoires in COVID-19. About the study: The cDNA or gDNA used as material had been derived from T cells, B-cell-depleted T cells, or PBMCs.

Sequencing used immunoSEQ multiplex PCR; TCRdb keeps in-frame clones, though not all of them. The sample lists under 250,000 clones; roughly 80% were seen once. The CDR3 is 16 amino acids. Trimming removed 5 bases from V and 4 bases from J; junction bases left unmatched: 12. Germline assignment: CDR1 MNHEY and CDR2 SVGEGT. The gene calls are TRBV6-2 or TRBV6-3 and TRBJ2-3; 7 bases are a match to TRBD2. The receptor was derived from a woman aged 55-69 years who had recovered from COVID-19. The sample comprised peripheral blood. CDR3 amino acids: CASSNPLARVPDTQYF. The CDR3 DNA reads TGTGCCAGCAGTAACCCACTAGCGCGGGTCCCAGATACGCAGTATTTT.